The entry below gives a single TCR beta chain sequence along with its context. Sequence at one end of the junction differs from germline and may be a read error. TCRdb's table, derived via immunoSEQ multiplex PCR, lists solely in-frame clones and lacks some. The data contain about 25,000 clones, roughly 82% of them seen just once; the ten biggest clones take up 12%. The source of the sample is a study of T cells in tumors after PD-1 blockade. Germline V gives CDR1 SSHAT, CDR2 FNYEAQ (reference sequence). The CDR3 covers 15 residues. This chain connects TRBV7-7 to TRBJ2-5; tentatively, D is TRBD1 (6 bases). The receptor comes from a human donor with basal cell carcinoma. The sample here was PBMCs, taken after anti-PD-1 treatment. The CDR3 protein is CASSQGTAYQETQYF. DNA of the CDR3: TGTGCTAGCAGCCAGGGGACGGCGTACCAAGAGACCCAGTACTTC.